The present T cell receptor (beta chain) was sequenced within a study of vaccination and CD4 T cells after COVID-19. As for the study in general: Cells were stimulated with overlapping spike peptide pools from SARS-CoV-2, HCoV-NL63, HCoV-OC43 and HCoV-229E. Study results and caveats: A nonsignificant rise from approximately 21 to 38 was seen in the median number of SARS-CoV-2-reactive clonotypes.

This clonotype was recorded once. Antigen specificity is unknown. The treatment here: approximately 11-day PBMC culture with coronavirus spike peptide pools or control peptides (ViraFEST assay). CD4+ T-cell collection from the unexposed donor predated the COVID-19 pandemic (2011-2018). Testing used SARS-CoV-2 S/N and four cold-coronavirus spikes on unexposed-donor CD4+ T cells, cells permitting. Sequenced with the Oncomine TCR Beta short-read assay was DNA taken from cultured CD4+ T cells. TCRdb called the PCR reads again in MiXCR, with one record for every CDR3 protein. Here the sample spans about 4,500 distinct CDR3 sequences, about 60% being singletons. The source material was CD4+ T cells from blood, cultured in vitro. This TCR was recovered from a human donor in good health.

The CDR3 protein is CAIKGGLAGVGYNEQFF. CDR3 coding DNA: TGTGCCATCAAGGGGGGACTAGCGGGAGTCGGTTACAATGAGCAGTTCTTC. The V and J genes are TRBV10-3 and TRBJ2-1; 14 nucleotides align to TRBD2. Germline V gene data show CDR1 as ENHRY and CDR2 as SYGVKD. V lost 7 bases to trimming and J lost 4 bases; unmatched junction nucleotides: 9. The CDR3 sequence is 17 residues long.